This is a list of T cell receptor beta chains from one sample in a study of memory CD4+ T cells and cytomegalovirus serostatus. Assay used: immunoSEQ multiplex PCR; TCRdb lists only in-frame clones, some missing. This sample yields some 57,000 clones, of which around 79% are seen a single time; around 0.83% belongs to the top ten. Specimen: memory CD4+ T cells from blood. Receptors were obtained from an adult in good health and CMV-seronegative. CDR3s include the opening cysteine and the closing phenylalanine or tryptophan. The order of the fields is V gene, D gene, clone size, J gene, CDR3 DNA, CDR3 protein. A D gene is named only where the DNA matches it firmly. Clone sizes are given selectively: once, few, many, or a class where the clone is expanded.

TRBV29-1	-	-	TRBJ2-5	TGCAGCGTGAAAGTGCAAGAGACCCAGTACTTC	CSVKVQETQYF
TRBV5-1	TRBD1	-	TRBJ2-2	TGCGCCAGCGGCTTGGGGGACAGGGCCAAGGCGAGAGCCGGGGAGCTGTTTTTT	CASGLGDRAKARAGELFF
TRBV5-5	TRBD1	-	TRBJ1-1	TGTGCCAGCAGCTGGGTGACAGGGCCAGTCACTGAAGCTTTCTTT	CASSWVTGPVTEAFF
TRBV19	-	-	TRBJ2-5	TGTGCCAGTACCCCGACTAGTTCGTCAGAGACCCAGTACTTC	CASTPTSSSETQYF
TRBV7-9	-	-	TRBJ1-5	TGTGCCAGCAGCTTAGAACCGTATCAGCCCCAGCATTTT	CASSLEPYQPQHF
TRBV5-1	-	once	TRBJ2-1	TGCGCCAGCAGCTTGGGACAATACAATGAGCAGTTCTTC	CASSLGQYNEQFF
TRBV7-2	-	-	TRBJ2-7	TGTGCCAGCAGCCCCGGGACTGGGTCCTACGAGCAGTACTTC	CASSPGTGSYEQYF
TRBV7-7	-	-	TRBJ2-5	TGTGCCAGCAGCTTACAACAGAAAGAGACCCAGTACTTC	CASSLQQKETQYF
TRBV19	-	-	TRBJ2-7	TGTGCCAGTTCCTCCAGGGTGAGCTCCTACGAGCAGTACTTC	CASSSRVSSYEQYF
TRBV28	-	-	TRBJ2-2	TGTGCCAGCAGTTTCTCGACCGGGGAGCTGTTTTTT	CASSFSTGELFF
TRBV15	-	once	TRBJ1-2	TGTGCCACCAGCAGAGATCGGGGAGGAATCTATGGCTACACCTTC	CATSRDRGGIYGYTF
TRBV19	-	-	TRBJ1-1	TGTGCCAGTAGTGCAAGTTCAGGGAAAGCTTTCTTT	CASSASSGKAFF
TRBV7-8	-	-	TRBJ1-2	TGTGCCAGCAGCCGGGGGGGCGGGTATGGCTACACCTTC	CASSRGGGYGYTF
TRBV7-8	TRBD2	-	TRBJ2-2	TGTGCCAGCACCAGCCCGGGACTAGCGAGTGTGGGGGAGCTGTTTTTT	CASTSPGLASVGELFF
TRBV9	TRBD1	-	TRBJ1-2	TGTGCCAGCAGCTTTACCGGGACAGGGCTCTATGGCTACACCTTC	CASSFTGTGLYGYTF
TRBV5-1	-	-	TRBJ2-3	TGCGCCAGCAACATAAGACAGGAGGATACGCAGTATTTT	CASNIRQEDTQYF